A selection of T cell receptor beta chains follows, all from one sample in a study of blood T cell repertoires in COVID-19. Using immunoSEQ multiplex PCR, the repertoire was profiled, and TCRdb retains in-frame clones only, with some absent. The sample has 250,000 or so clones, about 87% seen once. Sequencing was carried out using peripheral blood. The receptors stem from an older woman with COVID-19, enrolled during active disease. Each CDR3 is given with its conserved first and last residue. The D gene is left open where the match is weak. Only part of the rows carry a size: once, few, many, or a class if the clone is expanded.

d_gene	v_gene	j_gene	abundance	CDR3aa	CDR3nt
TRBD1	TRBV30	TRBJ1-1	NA	CAWNRDRGTEAFF	TGTGCCTGGAACCGGGACAGGGGCACTGAAGCTTTCTTT
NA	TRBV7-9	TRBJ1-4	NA	CASSLGQRPRDEKLFF	TGTGCCAGCAGCTTAGGTCAGCGTCCACGGGATGAAAAACTGTTTTTT
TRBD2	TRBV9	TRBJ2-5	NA	CASSAALAGGIETQYF	TGTGCCAGCAGCGCGGCTCTAGCGGGAGGGATAGAGACCCAGTACTTC
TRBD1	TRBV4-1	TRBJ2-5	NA	CASSAQSRGYAETQYF	TGCGCCAGCAGCGCTCAAAGCAGGGGGTACGCGGAGACCCAGTACTTC
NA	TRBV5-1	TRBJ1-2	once	CASSLSPGESGYTF	TGCGCCAGCAGCTTGAGTCCAGGGGAGTCTGGCTACACCTTC
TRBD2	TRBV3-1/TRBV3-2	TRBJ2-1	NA	CASSQGLAGWEQFF	TGTGCCAGCAGCCAGGGACTAGCGGGATGGGAGCAGTTCTTC
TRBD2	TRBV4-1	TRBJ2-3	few	CASSGLAGTDTQYF	TGCGCCAGCAGCGGACTAGCGGGTACAGATACGCAGTATTTT
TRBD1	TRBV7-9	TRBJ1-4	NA	CASTDPTGGNEKLFF	TGTGCCAGCACCGATCCGACAGGGGGGAATGAAAAACTGTTTTTT
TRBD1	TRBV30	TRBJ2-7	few	CAWIGTGGSEQYF	TGTGCCTGGATCGGGACAGGGGGTAGCGAGCAGTACTTC
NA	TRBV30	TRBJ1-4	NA	CAWSSGEKLFF	TGTGCCTGGAGTTCTGGCGAAAAACTGTTTTTT
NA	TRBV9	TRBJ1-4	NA	CASSVDTGPEKLFF	TGTGCCAGCAGCGTAGACACAGGGCCTGAAAAACTGTTTTTT
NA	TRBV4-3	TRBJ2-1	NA	CASSLFSRDEQFF	TGCGCCAGCAGCCTGTTCTCCAGGGATGAGCAGTTCTTC
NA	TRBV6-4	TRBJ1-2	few	CASRKTGGGGYTF	TGTGCCAGCAGGAAGACAGGAGGCGGGGGCTACACCTTC
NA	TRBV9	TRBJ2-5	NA	CASSVVGNYQETQYF	TGTGCCAGCAGCGTCGTCGGGAACTACCAAGAGACCCAGTACTTC
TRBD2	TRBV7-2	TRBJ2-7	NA	CASSLAQPLAGEHYEQYF	TGTGCCAGCAGCTTAGCCCAACCTCTAGCGGGAGAACACTACGAGCAGTACTTC
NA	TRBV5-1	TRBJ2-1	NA	CASSLAGSYNEQFF	TGCGCCAGCAGCTTGGCAGGGTCCTACAATGAGCAGTTCTTC
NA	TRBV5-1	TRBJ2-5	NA	CASGRIGVQETQYF	TGCGCCAGCGGGAGGATCGGCGTCCAAGAGACCCAGTACTTC
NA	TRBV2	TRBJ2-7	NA	CASSVQGREYEQYF	TGTGCCAGCAGTGTACAGGGAAGAGAGTACGAGCAGTACTTC
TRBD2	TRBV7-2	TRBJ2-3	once	CASSFKRGNTDTQYF	TGTGCCAGCAGCTTCAAGCGGGGGAACACAGATACGCAGTATTTT
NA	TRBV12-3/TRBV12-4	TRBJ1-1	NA	CASSFRGGTEAFF	TGTGCCAGCAGTTTCCGGGGAGGGACTGAAGCTTTCTTT
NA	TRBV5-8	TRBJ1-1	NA	CASRYWPANTEAFF	TGTGCCAGCAGGTATTGGCCCGCGAACACTGAAGCTTTCTTT
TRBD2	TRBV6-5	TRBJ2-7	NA	CASSYEGVSGRYEQYF	TGTGCCAGCAGTTACGAGGGTGTTAGCGGGAGATACGAGCAGTACTTC
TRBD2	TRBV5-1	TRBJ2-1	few	CASQRPGLAGGTSYNEQFF	TGCGCCAGCCAACGTCCGGGACTAGCGGGAGGGACATCCTACAATGAGCAGTTCTTC
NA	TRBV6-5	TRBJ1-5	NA	CASSRGGEPNQPQHF	TGTGCCAGCAGCCGGGGGGGGGAACCGAATCAGCCCCAGCATTTT
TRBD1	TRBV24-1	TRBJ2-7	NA	CATSDWDSPREQYF	TGTGCCACCAGTGATTGGGACAGCCCACGAGAGCAGTACTTC
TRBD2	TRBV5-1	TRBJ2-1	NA	CASSLDREGGPYNEQFF	TGCGCCAGCAGCTTGGACCGGGAGGGAGGTCCGTACAATGAGCAGTTCTTC
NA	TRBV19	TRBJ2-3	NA	CASTPTSTDTQYF	TGTGCCAGTACACCCACAAGCACAGATACGCAGTATTTT
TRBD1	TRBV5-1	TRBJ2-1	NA	CASSLQGKGAQFF	TGCGCCAGCAGCTTACAGGGGAAGGGCGCGCAGTTCTTC
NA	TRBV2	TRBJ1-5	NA	CASVQGFGQPQHF	TGTGCCAGCGTACAGGGTTTTGGTCAGCCCCAGCATTTT
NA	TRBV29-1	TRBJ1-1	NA	CSVTTLGLKAEAFF	TGCAGCGTCACCACCTTGGGCCTCAAGGCTGAAGCTTTCTTT
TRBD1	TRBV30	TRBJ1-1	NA	CAWKDRVVMNTEAFF	TGTGCCTGGAAGGACAGGGTGGTAATGAACACTGAAGCTTTCTTT
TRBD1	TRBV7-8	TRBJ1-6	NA	CASSLAGAGQGANIGSPLHF	TGTGCCAGCAGCTTAGCCGGGGCCGGACAGGGGGCGAATATTGGTTCACCCCTCCACTTT
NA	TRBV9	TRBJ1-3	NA	CASSVGQGSGNTIYF	TGTGCCAGCAGCGTAGGGCAGGGCTCTGGAAACACCATATATTTT
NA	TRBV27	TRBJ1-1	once	CASSPDTLRNTEAFF	TGTGCCAGCAGCCCTGACACTCTAAGGAACACTGAAGCTTTCTTT
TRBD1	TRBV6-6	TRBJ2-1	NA	CASSRSPGQEYNEQFF	TGTGCCAGCAGTCGATCCCCGGGACAGGAGTACAATGAGCAGTTCTTC
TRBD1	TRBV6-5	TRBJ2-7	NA	CASSSPGQGAYEQYF	TGTGCCAGCAGCTCCCCGGGACAGGGGGCTTACGAGCAGTACTTC
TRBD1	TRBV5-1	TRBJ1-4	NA	CASSSSTGQNEKLFF	TGCGCCAGCAGCTCGTCGACAGGGCAGAATGAAAAACTGTTTTTT
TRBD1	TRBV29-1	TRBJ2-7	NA	CSVEDRAYEQYF	TGCAGCGTTGAGGACAGGGCCTACGAGCAGTACTTC
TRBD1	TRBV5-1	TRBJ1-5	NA	CASSAGQGHQPQHF	TGCGCCAGCAGCGCCGGACAGGGCCATCAGCCCCAGCATTTT
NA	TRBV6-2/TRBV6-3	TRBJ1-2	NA	CASSNGVYGYTF	TGTGCCAGCAGTAACGGGGTATATGGCTACACCTTC
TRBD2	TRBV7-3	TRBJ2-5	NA	CASSTGASGSRETQYF	TGTGCCAGCAGCACTGGGGCTAGCGGGAGTAGGGAGACCCAGTACTTC
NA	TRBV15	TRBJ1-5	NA	CATSRDGGGPAGVQPQHF	TGTGCCACCAGCAGAGATGGGGGGGGACCGGCAGGGGTTCAGCCCCAGCATTTT
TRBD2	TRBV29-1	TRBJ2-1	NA	CSVEDLAGGPNEQFF	TGCAGCGTTGAGGATCTAGCGGGAGGGCCGAATGAGCAGTTCTTC
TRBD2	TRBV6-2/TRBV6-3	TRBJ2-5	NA	CASSGPGTSFQETQYF	TGTGCCAGCAGTGGTCCCGGGACTAGTTTCCAAGAGACCCAGTACTTC
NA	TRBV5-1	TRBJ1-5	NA	CASSHGEGNQPQHF	TGCGCCAGCAGCCACGGCGAGGGAAATCAGCCCCAGCATTTT
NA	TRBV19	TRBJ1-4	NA	CASSIAGREKKLFF	TGTGCCAGTAGTATAGCTGGCAGGGAAAAAAAACTGTTTTTT
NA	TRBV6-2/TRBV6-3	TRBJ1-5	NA	CASSYSEGSNQPQHF	TGTGCCAGCAGTTACTCGGAGGGGAGCAATCAGCCCCAGCATTTT
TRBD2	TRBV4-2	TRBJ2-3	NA	CASSPQTSGPDTQYF	TGTGCCAGCAGCCCTCAGACTAGCGGGCCAGATACGCAGTATTTT
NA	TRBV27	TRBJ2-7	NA	CASSSGSNYEQYF	TGTGCCAGCAGTTCCGGGAGCAACTACGAGCAGTACTTC
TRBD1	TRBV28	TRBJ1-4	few	CASSSQGVYEKLFF	TGTGCCAGCAGTTCCCAGGGGGTATACGAAAAACTGTTTTTT
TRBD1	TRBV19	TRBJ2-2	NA	CASSFGTANTGELFF	TGTGCCAGTAGTTTCGGGACAGCGAACACCGGGGAGCTGTTTTTT